This TCR beta chain was recovered during a study of blood T cell repertoires in COVID-19. How the authors handled the data: Nucleated cell counts were estimated from reference gene primer amplification. Sequencing was performed with immunoSEQ multiplex PCR; in TCRdb, only in-frame clones are kept and a portion is missing. V, J and clone size were drawn from that table, and D and trimming were deduced from the DNA. The repertoire holds a few hundred thousand clones, roughly 85% seen once, with more than 6% in the top ten. V was trimmed by 0 bases and J by 0 bases, leaving 9 bases between them. Germline loops: CDR1 SGDLS, CDR2 YYNGEE. The CDR3 covers 15 residues.

This TCR came from a human donor in a cohort sampled during active COVID-19. Material: peripheral blood. The V call is TRBV9, the J call TRBJ1-1, with D possibly matching TRBD1 (5 bases). CDR3 loop: CASSVGGSLNTEAFF. The CDR3 coding sequence is TGTGCCAGCAGCGTAGGGGGCAGTTTGAACACTGAAGCTTTCTTT.